This TCR beta chain was profiled in a study of blood T cell repertoires in COVID-19. Study-level information: Some COVID-19 samples were acute and others convalescent; all came from the United States, Italy and Spain.

This CDR3 contains 16 residues. V gave up 0 bases and J gave up 10 bases, with 17 bases separating them. Looked up from germline, CDR1 is SGHNT and CDR2 is YYREEE (reference sequence). Assay used: immunoSEQ multiplex PCR; TCRdb lists only in-frame clones, some missing. This table holds approximately 97,000 clones, roughly 90% found once. J is TRBJ1-6 and V is TRBV5-4, with TRBD1 as a possible D gene (6 bases). Sequencing was carried out using peripheral blood. The sequence was collected from a woman in her forties or fifties with COVID-19, enrolled during active disease. CDR3 bases: TGTGCCAGCAGCTTGGATCAGACAGGTCTGTTCTCACCCCTCCACTTT. As protein: CASSLDQTGLFSPLHF.